This TCR beta chain was retrieved from a study of OX40 agonist ivuxolimab in advanced cancers. Clones were read by immunoSEQ multiplex PCR, and TCRdb kept only the in-frame ones, dropping some. The data show more than 80,000 clones, approximately 94% seen once. Study findings and constraints: Dosing at 0.1 to 3.0 mg/kg was accompanied by clonal expansion of CD4+ and CD8+ blood T cells by week 6. Antigen targets of the expanded peripheral T cells went undetermined.

The CDR3 covers 16 residues. Germline assignment: CDR1 KGHSH and CDR2 LQKENI. V gave up 6 bases and J gave up 5 bases; unmatched junction bases: 6. As to this clone: The antigen remains undetermined.

The sequence was obtained from an adult with an advanced solid tumor such as melanoma, head and neck, liver or kidney cancer. The genes are TRBV18 and TRBJ2-2, with TRBD2 matching 13 bases. The material was CD4+ or CD8+ T cells sorted from blood, obtained in a trial of the OX40 agonist ivuxolimab. CDR3 DNA: TGTGCCAGCTCCCTGTGGACTAGCGGGAGAACCGGGGAGCTGTTTTTT. It yields the protein CASSLWTSGRTGELFF.